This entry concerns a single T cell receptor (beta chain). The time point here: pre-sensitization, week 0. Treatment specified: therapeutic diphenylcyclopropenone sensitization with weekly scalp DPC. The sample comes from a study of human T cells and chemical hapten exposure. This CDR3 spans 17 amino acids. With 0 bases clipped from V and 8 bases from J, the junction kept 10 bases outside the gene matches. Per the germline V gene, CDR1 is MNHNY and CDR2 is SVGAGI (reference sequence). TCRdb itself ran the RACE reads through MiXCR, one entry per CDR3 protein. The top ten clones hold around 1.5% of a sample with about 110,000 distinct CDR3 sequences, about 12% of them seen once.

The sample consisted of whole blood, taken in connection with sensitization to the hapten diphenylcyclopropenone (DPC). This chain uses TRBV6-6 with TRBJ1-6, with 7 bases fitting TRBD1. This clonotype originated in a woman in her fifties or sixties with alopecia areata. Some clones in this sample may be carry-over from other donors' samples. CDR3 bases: TGTGCCAGCAGTTACTCGGCCCCAGGGGGAAGCTATTCACCCCTCCACTTT. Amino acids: CASSYSAPGGSYSPLHF.